These 31 T cell receptor beta chains were all obtained from the same sample, sequenced in a study of T-cell memory formation after mild COVID-19. MiXCR, run by TCRdb on the 5' RACE reads, gives a single entry per CDR3 protein. Of about 410,000 distinct CDR3 sequences detected, roughly 18% appear once; the ten largest clones hold around a fifth. The sequencing input was PBMCs or a T cell subset sorted from them (not recorded which). The receptors here all came from a man aged 18 to 30 who had mild COVID-19 (a few samples of this study predate the infection). Cell type and time point are not known.

This clonotype has only a few counts. The genes are TRBV11-2 and TRBJ2-7; D ambiguous. Germline V gene lookup returns CDR1 SGHAT and CDR2 FQNNGV. The CDR3 totals 13 residues. Trimming stripped 1 base from V and 2 bases from J, with 6 bases between. The CDR3 DNA is TGTGCCAGCAGCTTAGGACCCCCCTACGAGCAGTACTTC. It translates to CASSLGPPYEQYF. Full variable domain (missing parts from reference TRBV11-2 and TRBJ2-7): EAGVAQSPRYKIIEKRQSVAFWCNPISGHATLYWYQQILGQGPKLLIQFQNNGVVDDSQLPKDRFSAERLKGVDSTLKIQPAKLEDSAVYLCASSLGPPYEQYFGPGTRLTVT.

The V gene is TRBV28, the J gene TRBJ1-2, with D tentatively TRBD1 (6 bases). Germline V gene sequence: CDR1 MDHEN, CDR2 SYDVKM. The CDR3 loop spans 12 amino acids. Trimming took 8 bases from V and 8 from J, leaving 15 bases between them. The CDR3 DNA follows: TGTGCCAGCGGGACACCCCTTAGGGGCTACACCTTC. This gives the protein CASGTPLRGYTF.

V is TRBV9 and J is TRBJ2-7; TRBD1 aligns across 10 bases. Germline assignment: CDR1 SGDLS and CDR2 YYNGEE. Trimming at V came to 0 bases and at J to 4 bases, leaving 4 bases not matched to a gene. The CDR3 is 15 residues long. The CDR3 protein is CASSVGQGAGYEQYF. CDR3 bases: TGTGCCAGCAGCGTAGGACAGGGGGCGGGTTACGAGCAGTACTTC.

This clonotype was seen at least ten times. The chain combines TRBV7-2 with TRBJ2-2; D gene uncertain. This CDR3 comprises 13 residues. The V gene lost 5 bases and the J gene lost 7 bases, with 11 bases spanning the gap. The germline V gene has CDR1 SGHTA and CDR2 FQGNSA. The CDR3 coding sequence is TGTGCCAGCAGCGCCGATTCTGGCGGGGAGCTGTTTTTT. Protein product: CASSADSGGELFF.

This clonotype was counted only a few times. The chain links TRBV11-2 to TRBJ2-1; 9 bases align to TRBD2. This CDR3 is 11 amino acids long. J gave up 9 bases and V 10 bases, and 4 bases lay outside the gene matches. Germline CDR1 SGHAT, CDR2 FQNNGV. Here the CDR3 reads CATRGGFEQFF. Here the CDR3 DNA reads TGTGCCACGCGGGGGGGCTTTGAGCAGTTCTTC.

This clonotype has only a few counts. The chain joins TRBV6-1 to TRBJ1-1; the D is unclear. This CDR3 region has 15 residues. The germline V gene encodes CDR1 MNHNS and CDR2 SASEGT. V was cut by 1 base and J by 3 bases, with 12 bases left in between. The CDR3 region is CASSEVAAKYTEAFF. DNA of the CDR3: TGTGCCAGCAGTGAAGTCGCAGCTAAGTACACTGAAGCTTTCTTT.

The chain links TRBV5-1 to TRBJ2-3; no clear D gene. The CDR3 totals 14 residues. V lost 4 bases and J 5 bases, leaving 14 bases between the germline ends. CDR1 is SGHRS, CDR2 YFSETQ, per germline. CDR3 sequence: CASSGGRRVDTQYF. CDR3 nucleotides: TGCGCCAGCAGCGGCGGTCGAAGGGTAGATACGCAGTATTTT.

This clonotype was seen more than once but under ten times. The gene calls are TRBV5-1 and TRBJ1-5; the D is unclear. Germline V gene sequence: CDR1 SGHRS, CDR2 YFSETQ. The CDR3 is 13 residues long. V gave up 5 bases and J gave up 7 bases, with 13 bases separating them. The CDR3: CASSVEPGQPQHF. CDR3 bases: TGCGCCAGCAGTGTAGAACCGGGACAGCCCCAGCATTTT.

The V call is TRBV11-1, the J call TRBJ1-1; D gene uncertain. The CDR3 totals 15 residues. Trimming left V 3 bases short and J 5 bases short, with 16 bases between. Germline assignment: CDR1 SGHAT and CDR2 FQDESV (reference sequence). As DNA, the CDR3 is TGTGCCAGCAGCTTTAGTATACGGGTTCGGACTGAAGCTTTCTTT. Translated, it gives CASSFSIRVRTEAFF.

CDR3 nucleotides: TGCGCCAGCAGCCCCGGTCACGGGACGGCATCTGAAAAACTGTTTTTT. Translation gives CASSPGHGTASEKLFF. V and J are TRBV4-1 and TRBJ1-4; weak D call: TRBD1 (5 bases). The CDR3 is 16 residues long. Germline V gives CDR1 MGHRA, CDR2 YSYEKL. Trimming took 4 bases from V and 7 from J, leaving 19 bases between them.

This rearrangement joins TRBV19 to TRBJ1-5, with D tentatively TRBD1 (6 bases). The ends were cut back, 10 bases at V and 8 bases at J, with 18 bases in the middle. Germline CDR1 and CDR2: LNHDA and SQIVND (reference sequence). This CDR3 has 13 residues. The DNA for the CDR3 is TGTGCCACCAAGGGGGGCAGGGTAGAGCCCCAGCATTTT. As protein: CATKGGRVEPQHF.

The chain combines TRBV12-3 or TRBV12-4 with TRBJ2-1; the match to TRBD1 covers 7 bases. The CDR3 length is 13 residues. J was trimmed by 9 bases and V by 9 bases; bases with no gene match: 11. CDR3 sequence (DNA): TGTGCCAGTTCCGAGGGGGCCCGGGGTGAGCAGTTCTTC. This sequence encodes CASSEGARGEQFF.

The chain combines TRBV5-1 with TRBJ2-5; weak D call: TRBD1 (5 bases). V was clipped by 4 bases and J by 6 bases, with 16 bases between them. CDR3 length equals 14 residues. CDR1 is SGHRS and CDR2 is YFSETQ in the germline V gene. This CDR3 is CASSLGAAPKTQYF. CDR3 nucleotide sequence: TGCGCCAGCAGCCTAGGGGCGGCCCCGAAGACCCAGTACTTC.

Ten or more counts support this clonotype. The J gene is TRBJ2-5, the V gene TRBV12-3 or TRBV12-4; 9 nucleotides align to TRBD2. The CDR3 is 14 residues long. After removal of 6 bases from V and 1 base from J, the junction contained 3 bases not matched to a gene. The CDR3 spells CASRLAGSQETQYF. The CDR3 coding sequence is TGTGCCAGCAGACTAGCGGGTTCCCAAGAGACCCAGTACTTC.

This clonotype came up a few times. The rearrangement joins TRBV20-1 to TRBJ1-5; TRBD1 aligns across 7 bases. The CDR3 spans 18 residues. V dropped 4 bases and J dropped 1; count of bases not matched to a gene: 16. Germline assignment: CDR1 DFQATT and CDR2 SNEGSKA (reference sequence). The CDR3: CSANSGRGSLLSNQPQHF. CDR3 sequence (DNA): TGCAGTGCTAACTCGGGCAGGGGGTCACTTCTGAGCAATCAGCCCCAGCATTTT.

This clonotype was recorded a few times. CDR3 protein: CSTPGLAANEQFF. In DNA form, the CDR3 reads TGCAGTACACCGGGACTAGCGGCGAATGAGCAGTTCTTC. This chain uses TRBV20-1 with TRBJ2-1; 11 bases align to TRBD2. This CDR3 region has 13 residues. The J segment lost 7 bases and the V segment lost 8 bases, leaving 7 bases of the junction unmatched. The germline V gene has CDR1 DFQATT and CDR2 SNEGSKA (reference sequence).

This clonotype was observed a few times. This sequence joins TRBV4-1 and TRBJ2-3; D is uncertain. V lost 0 bases and J lost 5, with 9 bases in between. The CDR3 extends over 14 amino acids. CDR1 is MGHRA and CDR2 is YSYEKL in the germline V gene. This CDR3 reads CASSQDSWKDTQYF. In DNA, the CDR3 is TGCGCCAGCAGCCAAGATTCCTGGAAAGATACGCAGTATTTT.

The V gene is TRBV2, the J gene TRBJ2-3, with D unclear. Trimming stripped 7 bases from V and 4 bases from J, with 12 bases between. The length of the CDR3 is 13 residues. Germline CDR1 reads SNHLY; CDR2 reads FYNNEI. This chain's CDR3 is CASTLGFPDTQYF. CDR3 bases: TGTGCCAGCACCCTGGGGTTCCCAGATACGCAGTATTTT. The whole variable domain, remainder taken from reference TRBV2 and TRBJ2-3, is EPEVTQTPSHQVTQMGQEVILRCVPISNHLYFYWYRQILGQKVEFLVSFYNNEISEKSEIFDDQFSVERPDGSNFTLKIRSTKLEDSAMYFCASTLGFPDTQYFGPGTRLTVL.

The chain employs TRBV7-2 and TRBJ2-2; D unresolved. V lost 5 bases and J 3 bases, leaving 13 bases between the germline ends. Looked up from germline, CDR1 is SGHTA and CDR2 is FQGNSA. The CDR3 runs to 15 residues. The CDR3 nucleotides are TGTGCCAGCAGCCCGATGGTAGGGTACACCGGGGAGCTGTTTTTT. It codes for CASSPMVGYTGELFF.

This clonotype was detected a few times. This chain uses TRBV29-1 with TRBJ1-2; D may be TRBD1 (5 bases). CDR1 SQVTM and CDR2 ANQGSEA come from the germline V gene. The germline V and J ends were trimmed by 6 bases and 6 bases, with 14 bases remaining between them. The CDR3 runs 12 residues. In nucleotides, the CDR3 is TGCAGCGTGGCCACAGGCTTGAATGGCTACACCTTC. It codes for CSVATGLNGYTF.

The genes are TRBV7-9 and TRBJ1-6, with a possible D match to TRBD1 (6 bases). Germline CDR1 is SEHNR and CDR2 is FQNEAQ (reference sequence). Trimming left V 1 base short and J 8 bases short, with 12 bases between. This CDR3 has 15 amino acids. The DNA of the CDR3 is TGTGCCAGCAGCTTAGAGACAGGTGGGGATTCACCCCTCCACTTT. This translates into CASSLETGGDSPLHF.

This clonotype was found a few times. This chain connects TRBV18 to TRBJ2-4; maybe TRBD1 (5 bases). The V end was cut by 2 bases, the J end by 5 bases, with 13 bases between. CDR1 and CDR2 (germline): KGHSH, LQKENI. This CDR3 has 15 residues. The CDR3 reads CASSPEEGVQNIQYF. CDR3 in DNA: TGTGCCAGCTCACCAGAAGAAGGGGTCCAAAACATTCAGTACTTC.

The V call is TRBV18, the J call TRBJ2-3; no reliable D call. Trimming shortened V by 2 bases and J by 4 bases, and 4 bases separated the two germline ends. The CDR3 has 12 residues. The germline V gene has CDR1 KGHSH and CDR2 LQKENI. CDR3 nucleotides: TGTGCCAGCTCACCAGAGCCAGATACGCAGTATTTT. Translated, it gives CASSPEPDTQYF.

This clonotype came up many times. In DNA form, the CDR3 reads TGTGCCAGCAGTCTCCACCGCCGGCCTACGCAGTATTTT. It encodes CASSLHRRPTQYF. The chain employs TRBV12-3 or TRBV12-4 and TRBJ2-3; D gene uncertain. The CDR3 is 13 amino acids. Trimming pared 5 bases from V and 8 bases from J, leaving 14 bases between.

This clonotype showed up just a few times. The chain has TRBV14 and TRBJ2-2, with D maybe TRBD1 (6 bases). V was shortened by 3 bases and J by 4 bases, with 9 bases between the two germline ends. The CDR3 has 14 residues. The germline gives CDR1 SGHDN, CDR2 FVKESK. The CDR3 coding sequence is TGTGCCAGCAGCCAGGACAGACTCACCGGGGAGCTGTTTTTT. This gives the protein CASSQDRLTGELFF.

The chain recombines TRBV28 with TRBJ1-5; D may be TRBD1 (5 bases). This CDR3 spans 14 amino acids. The ends were cut back, 4 bases at V and 4 bases at J, with 11 bases in the middle. CDR1 and CDR2 from the germline V gene are MDHEN and SYDVKM. The CDR3 here is CASSSGTLNQPQHF. DNA of the CDR3: TGTGCCAGCAGTTCCGGGACCCTAAATCAGCCCCAGCATTTT.

This clonotype appeared a few times. The rearrangement links TRBV7-9 to TRBJ1-5, with D perhaps matching TRBD1 (5 bases). V gave up 4 bases and J gave up 0 bases, with 10 bases separating them. In germline, CDR1 is SEHNR, CDR2 FQNEAQ (reference sequence). There are 15 residues in the CDR3. CDR3 bases: TGTGCCAGCAGCTCGGGACTCTATAGCAATCAGCCCCAGCATTTT. This gives the protein CASSSGLYSNQPQHF. Full variable domain (missing parts from reference TRBV7-9 and TRBJ1-5): DTGVSQNPRHKITKRGQNVTFRCDPISEHNRLYWYRQTLGQGPEFLTYFQNEAQLEKSRLLSDRFSAERPKGSFSTLEIQRTEQGDSAMYLCASSSGLYSNQPQHFGDGTRLSIL.

The chain joins TRBV4-1 to TRBJ1-5; D remains unclear. Trimming shortened V by 0 bases and J by 6 bases, and 6 bases separated the two germline ends. The CDR3 runs to 13 residues. Germline lookup yields CDR1 MGHRA and CDR2 YSYEKL. The CDR3, as DNA: TGCGCCAGCAGCCAAGATCCCCCTCAGCCCCAGCATTTT. Protein product: CASSQDPPQPQHF.

The chain couples TRBV7-9 to TRBJ1-5; D uncertain. The V and J ends lost 5 bases and 6 bases respectively, with 11 bases between them. Germline lookup yields CDR1 SEHNR and CDR2 FQNEAQ (reference sequence). The CDR3 runs 13 residues. In DNA form, the CDR3 reads TGTGCCAGCAGCCTTCTAGAGGGTCAGCCCCAGCATTTT. Protein product: CASSLLEGQPQHF.

The chain recombines TRBV7-6 with TRBJ2-1, with D perhaps matching TRBD2 (5 bases). Germline V gene lookup returns CDR1 SGHVS and CDR2 FNYEAQ. The V end lost 5 bases, the J end lost 6 bases, and 14 bases lay between the germline ends. CDR3 length: 14 residues. The CDR3: CASSPEGGRNEQFF. The CDR3 region has the DNA TGTGCCAGCAGCCCCGAGGGTGGACGCAATGAGCAGTTCTTC.

A few counts support this clonotype. This chain connects TRBV5-1 to TRBJ2-7, with 12 bases that match TRBD1. Unmatched junction bases numbered 4, after V lost 0 bases and J lost 6 bases. The CDR3 has 15 amino acids. Germline-derived CDR1 and CDR2 are SGHRS and YFSETQ. The CDR3 loop is CASSLEGQGAGEQYF. The CDR3 DNA reads as TGCGCCAGCAGCTTGGAGGGACAGGGGGCGGGCGAGCAGTACTTC.